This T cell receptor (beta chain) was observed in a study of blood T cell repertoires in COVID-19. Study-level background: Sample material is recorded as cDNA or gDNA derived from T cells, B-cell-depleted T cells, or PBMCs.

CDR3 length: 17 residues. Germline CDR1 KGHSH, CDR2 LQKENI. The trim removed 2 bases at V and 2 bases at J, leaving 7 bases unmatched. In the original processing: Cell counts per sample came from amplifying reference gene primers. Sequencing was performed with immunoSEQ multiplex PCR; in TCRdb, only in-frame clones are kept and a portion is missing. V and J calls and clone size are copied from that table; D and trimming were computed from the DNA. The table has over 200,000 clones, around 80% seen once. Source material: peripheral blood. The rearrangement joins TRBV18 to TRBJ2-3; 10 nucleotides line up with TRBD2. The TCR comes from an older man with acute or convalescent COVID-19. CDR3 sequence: CASSPSPGLAYTDTQYF. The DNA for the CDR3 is TGTGCCAGCTCACCAAGCCCGGGACTAGCGTACACAGATACGCAGTATTTT. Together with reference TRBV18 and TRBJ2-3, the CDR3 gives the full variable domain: NAGVMQNPRHLVRRRGQEARLRCSPMKGHSHVYWYRQLPEEGLKFMVYLQKENIIDESGMPKERFSAEFPKEGPSILRIQQVVRGDSAAYFCASSPSPGLAYTDTQYFGPGTRLTVL.